The 21 T cell receptor beta chains given below trace back to one sample, sequenced in a study of T cell responses to AZD1222 COVID-19 vaccine. The protocol was immunoSEQ multiplex PCR, while the TCRdb copy is restricted to in-frame clones and leaves out a portion. The listing records over 120,000 clones. The specimen sequenced was peripheral blood. The source of these receptors is an adult in good health.

The chain has TRBV5-1 and TRBJ1-2; maybe TRBD1 (5 bases). Germline lookup yields CDR1 SGHRS and CDR2 YFSETQ. This CDR3 spans 16 amino acids. The V gene lost 6 bases and the J gene lost 4 bases, with 22 bases spanning the gap. The CDR3 region has the DNA TGCGCCAGCACCCAAAACCTAGGGGATGGTGGCTATGGCTACACCTTC. As protein: CASTQNLGDGGYGYTF.

V and J are TRBV5-1 and TRBJ2-6; 8 bases agree with TRBD1. Germline CDR1 and CDR2: SGHRS and YFSETQ. Trimming took 3 bases from V and 0 from J; bases not matched to a gene: 5. This CDR3 is 17 amino acids long. The CDR3 DNA sequence: TGCGCCAGCAGCTCGGGACAGGCATACTCTGGGGCCAACGTCCTGACTTTC. Its protein is CASSSGQAYSGANVLTF.

The chain joins TRBV3-1 (or the pseudogene TRBV3-2) to TRBJ2-7; D unresolved. This CDR3 is built from 14 residues. V dropped 0 bases and J dropped 6 bases, with 12 bases sitting between them. The germline V gene encodes CDR1 LGHDT and CDR2 YNNKEL (reference sequence). The CDR3 loop reads CASSQDLGWVEQYF. The CDR3 coding sequence is TGTGCCAGCAGCCAAGACTTAGGGTGGGTCGAGCAGTACTTC.

The chain joins TRBV7-2 to TRBJ1-5; D gene unclear. V shed 1 base and J shed 0 bases, with 10 bases lying between them. The CDR3 loop spans 16 amino acids. The germline V gene has CDR1 SGHTA and CDR2 FQGNSA. CDR3 in amino acids: CASSLDINYSNQPQHF. In nucleotides, the CDR3 is TGTGCCAGCAGCTTAGATATCAATTATAGCAATCAGCCCCAGCATTTT.

The chain carries TRBV5-1 and TRBJ2-5; D gene ambiguous. The CDR3 is 14 amino acids. Between the trimmed V and J ends, which lost 0 bases and 5 bases, there was a span of 11 bases. Germline assignment: CDR1 SGHRS and CDR2 YFSETQ. CDR3 in DNA: TGCGCCAGCAGCTTGGTTAAACAGCACGAGACCCAGTACTTC. Protein sequence: CASSLVKQHETQYF.

The rearrangement joins TRBV15 to TRBJ1-1; D unresolved. With 0 bases removed from V and 2 bases from J, the gap between germline ends came to 10 bases. The CDR3 length is 15 residues. In germline, CDR1 is LNHNV, CDR2 YYDKDF (reference sequence). The CDR3 region is CATSRDPGVNTEAFF. The CDR3 nucleotides read TGTGCCACCAGCAGAGATCCTGGGGTCAACACTGAAGCTTTCTTT.

The rearrangement uses TRBV6-5 and TRBJ2-1; a possible D gene is TRBD1 (5 bases). V was clipped by 6 bases and J by 6 bases, with 18 bases between them. The CDR3 has 15 amino acids. CDR1 and CDR2 (germline): MNHEY, SVGAGI. The DNA for the CDR3 is TGTGCCAGCAGGAACCCTTATAGGGGTGGCAATGAGCAGTTCTTC. It is translated as CASRNPYRGGNEQFF.

The chain has TRBV3-1 (or the pseudogene TRBV3-2) and TRBJ2-3; tentatively, D is TRBD2 (5 bases). CDR3 size: 14 residues. The V and J ends lost 9 bases and 2 bases respectively, with 15 bases between them. Germline loops: CDR1 LGHDT, CDR2 YNNKEL (reference sequence). The DNA of the CDR3 is TGTGCCAGTTCACGGGGAACCCTCACAGATACGCAGTATTTT. Its translation is CASSRGTLTDTQYF.

The genes are TRBV11-2 and TRBJ1-2; no definite D call. CDR1 and CDR2 from the germline V gene are SGHAT and FQNNGV. The CDR3 has 16 residues. V was trimmed by 0 bases and J by 2 bases, leaving 13 bases between them. In DNA, the CDR3 is TGTGCCAGCAGCTTAGAAGTTGGCAGAACGAACTATGGCTACACCTTC. Amino acid sequence: CASSLEVGRTNYGYTF.

The chain joins TRBV30 to TRBJ1-1; a possible D gene is TRBD1 (5 bases). The CDR3 runs to 12 residues. The germline CDR1 and CDR2 sequences are GTSNPN and SVGIG (reference sequence). V lost 5 bases, J lost 8 bases, and 15 bases lay in between. The CDR3 loop is CAWGLVEGEAFF. CDR3 DNA: TGTGCCTGGGGTCTCGTAGAGGGGGAAGCTTTCTTT.

This chain links TRBV12-5 with TRBJ1-1, with unresolved D. With 2 bases removed from V and 0 bases from J, the gap between germline ends came to 7 bases. The CDR3 runs to 14 residues. Germline CDR1 LGHNT, CDR2 FRNRAP. The CDR3 nucleotides read TGTGCTAGTGGTTTGTGGGTTTTGAACACTGAAGCTTTCTTT. Its protein is CASGLWVLNTEAFF.

The chain's CDR3 is CASSLVAGAPGELFF. CDR3 DNA sequence: TGTGCCAGCAGCTTAGTGGCGGGGGCCCCCGGGGAGCTGTTTTTT. The chain has TRBV7-9 and TRBJ2-2, with a tentative D call TRBD2 (7 bases). V was shortened by 1 base and J by 6 bases, with 12 bases between the two germline ends. CDR1 and CDR2 (germline): SEHNR, FQNEAQ (reference sequence). The CDR3 extends over 15 amino acids.

This chain uses TRBV12-3 or TRBV12-4 with TRBJ1-5; D unresolved. The V end lost 3 bases, the J end lost 6 bases, and 6 bases lay between the germline ends. CDR3 length: 12 amino acids. CDR3 DNA: TGTGCCAGCAGTTTTGGTTTTCAGCCCCAGCATTTT. Translated: CASSFGFQPQHF.

This chain links TRBV5-1 with TRBJ2-7; either TRBD1 or TRBD2 may supply D (5 bases each). Germline CDR1 reads SGHRS; CDR2 reads YFSETQ. V was cut by 7 bases and J by 0 bases, with 14 bases left in between. The CDR3 is made up of 14 amino acids. This CDR3 is CASSRGPSSYEQYF. CDR3 bases: TGCGCCAGCTCCCGGGGACCCTCCTCCTACGAGCAGTACTTC. Based on the CDR3 plus reference TRBV5-1 and TRBJ2-7, the full variable domain is KAGVTQTPRYLIKTRGQQVTLSCSPISGHRSVSWYQQTPGQGLQFLFEYFSETQRNKGNFPGRFSGRQFSNSRSEMNVSTLELGDSALYLCASSRGPSSYEQYFGPGTRLTVT.

The CDR3 reads CASSLVQRDNSPLHF. The CDR3 DNA reads TGTGCCAGCAGCTTAGTGCAGAGAGATAATTCACCCCTCCACTTT. The V gene is TRBV7-9, the J gene TRBJ1-6; unclear D gene. In germline, CDR1 is SEHNR, CDR2 FQNEAQ (reference sequence). This CDR3 comprises 15 residues. V was clipped by 1 base and J by 5 bases, with 9 bases between them.

This chain uses TRBV7-2 with TRBJ2-7; 9 bases agree with TRBD1. The CDR3 spans 15 residues. Germline V gene lookup returns CDR1 SGHTA and CDR2 FQGNSA. V lost 5 bases, J lost 2 bases, and 7 bases stayed unmatched. The CDR3 DNA follows: TGTGCCAGCAGCCCCGGGACAGGGAGGACCTACGAGCAGTACTTC. It encodes CASSPGTGRTYEQYF.

This chain joins TRBV19 and TRBJ1-5, with D possibly matching TRBD1 (6 bases). CDR3 length: 15 residues. Trimming took off 3 bases at V and 0 bases at J, with 9 bases between the two ends. CDR1 LNHDA and CDR2 SQIVND come from the germline V gene (reference sequence). CDR3 sequence reads: CASSIGGYSNQPQHF. The CDR3 nucleotides are TGTGCCAGTAGTATCGGGGGCTATAGCAATCAGCCCCAGCATTTT.

The chain uses TRBV19 and TRBJ1-3; D not resolved. The germline gives CDR1 LNHDA, CDR2 SQIVND (reference sequence). The CDR3 is made up of 16 amino acids. The V gene lost 3 bases and the J gene lost 3 bases, with 15 bases spanning the gap. The CDR3, as DNA: TGTGCCAGTAGTATCTGGCAGACGTCCGGTGGAAACACCATATATTTT. Its protein is CASSIWQTSGGNTIYF.

The chain employs TRBV19 and TRBJ2-1, with 7 bases fitting TRBD2. Trimming at V came to 10 bases and at J to 10 bases, leaving 13 bases not matched to a gene. Germline CDR1 reads LNHDA; CDR2 reads SQIVND (reference sequence). This CDR3 is 13 amino acids long. The CDR3 sequence: CATTMGKRGEQFF. CDR3 sequence (DNA): TGTGCCACTACTATGGGGAAGCGGGGCGAGCAGTTCTTC.

The chain employs TRBV29-1 and TRBJ1-2; D remains unclear. This CDR3 comprises 14 residues. Germline CDR1 reads SQVTM; CDR2 reads ANQGSEA. The V end was cut by 4 bases, the J end by 7 bases, with 19 bases between. The CDR3 sequence: CSVVALGPSGGYTF. The CDR3 DNA reads as TGCAGCGTTGTGGCGTTGGGTCCGTCTGGTGGCTACACCTTC.

The V call is TRBV29-1, the J call TRBJ2-6, with unresolved D. Germline V gene data show CDR1 as SQVTM and CDR2 as ANQGSEA. With 4 bases removed from V and 0 bases from J, the gap between germline ends came to 7 bases. The CDR3 is made up of 14 amino acids. CDR3 in DNA: TGCAGCGTTGGAGGCCACTCTGGGGCCAACGTCCTGACTTTC. Translating it yields CSVGGHSGANVLTF.